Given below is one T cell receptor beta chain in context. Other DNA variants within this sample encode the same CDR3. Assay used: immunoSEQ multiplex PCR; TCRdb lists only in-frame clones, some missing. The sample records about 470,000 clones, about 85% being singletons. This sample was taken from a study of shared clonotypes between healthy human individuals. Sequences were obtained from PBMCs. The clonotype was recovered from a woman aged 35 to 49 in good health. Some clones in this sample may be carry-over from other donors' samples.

CDR3 nucleotides: TGTGCCAGCAGCTTAGACAGACGGAACACTGAAGCTTTCTTT. Amino acids: CASSLDRRNTEAFF. The chain uses TRBV5-4 and TRBJ1-1, with D tentatively TRBD1 (5 bases). With 2 bases removed from V and 1 base from J, the gap between germline ends came to 9 bases. The germline V gene has CDR1 SGHNT and CDR2 YYREEE (reference sequence). The CDR3 length is 14 residues.